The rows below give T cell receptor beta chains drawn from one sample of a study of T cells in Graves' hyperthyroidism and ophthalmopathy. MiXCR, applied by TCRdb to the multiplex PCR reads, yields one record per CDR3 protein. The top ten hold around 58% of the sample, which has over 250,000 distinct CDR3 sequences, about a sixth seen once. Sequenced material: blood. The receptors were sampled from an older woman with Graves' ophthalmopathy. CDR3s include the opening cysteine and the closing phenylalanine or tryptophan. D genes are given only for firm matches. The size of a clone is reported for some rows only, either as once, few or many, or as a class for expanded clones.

CASSFIQGARQETQYF	TGTGCCAGCAGTTTTATCCAGGGGGCCAGGCAAGAGACCCAGTACTTC	many	TRBD1	TRBV27	TRBJ2-5
CASSSRSGAQPQHF	TGTGCCAGCAGCTCCCGGTCGGGGGCCCAGCCCCAGCATTTT	few	.	TRBV5-6	TRBJ1-5
CASSQDAGQIISYEQYF	TGCGCCAGCAGCCAAGATGCTGGACAGATTATATCCTACGAGCAGTACTTC	few	.	TRBV4-3	TRBJ2-7
CSARGHGSGTGGFEAFF	TGCAGTGCTAGGGGACATGGCTCGGGGACAGGGGGCTTTGAAGCTTTCTTT	few	TRBD1	TRBV20-1	TRBJ1-1
CASSPPSGEWGTEAFF	TGTGCCAGCAGCCCCCCGTCGGGGGAGTGGGGCACTGAAGCTTTCTTT	many	.	TRBV7-9	TRBJ1-1
CASSEAETRYAYEQYF	TGTGCCAGCAGTGAAGCGGAGACTAGGTATGCCTACGAGCAGTACTTC	many	.	TRBV6-1	TRBJ2-7
CASSYSGTSGFLGEQYF	TGTGCCAGCAGCTACTCCGGGACTAGCGGTTTCCTGGGCGAGCAGTACTTC	many	TRBD2	TRBV5-5	TRBJ2-7
CASSQTSGGWNIQYF	TGTGCCAGCAGCCAGACTAGCGGGGGGTGGAACATTCAGTACTTC	many	TRBD2	TRBV7-2	TRBJ2-4
CASSLNHDRARQPQHF	TGTGCCAGCAGCTTAAATCACGACAGGGCTCGACAGCCCCAGCATTTT	many	TRBD1	TRBV7-3	TRBJ1-5
CASSYLGGDTGELFF	TGTGCCAGCAGTTACTTAGGGGGCGACACCGGGGAGCTGTTTTTT	.	TRBD1	TRBV6-2/TRBV6-3	TRBJ2-2
CASSPSPKRGQGAVNIQYF	TGTGCCAGCAGCCCCTCCCCGAAAAGGGGACAGGGGGCTGTGAACATTCAGTACTTC	many	TRBD1	TRBV5-6	TRBJ2-4
CASSHRDRENTEAFF	TGTGCCAGCAGCCACCGGGACAGGGAGAACACTGAAGCTTTCTTT	many	TRBD1	TRBV4-2	TRBJ1-1
CASSFSGTDTDTQYF	TGTGCCAGCAGCTTCTCCGGGACAGACACAGATACGCAGTATTTT	many	TRBD1	TRBV7-2	TRBJ2-3
CASSPRTGNTIYF	TGTGCCAGCAGCCCTAGAACGGGAAACACCATATATTTT	many	.	TRBV7-3	TRBJ1-3
CASSLGTGGPSGELFF	TGTGCCAGCAGCTTAGGGACAGGGGGGCCCTCCGGGGAGCTGTTTTTT	many	TRBD1	TRBV7-9	TRBJ2-2
CASSQDKGSPYEQYF	TGCGCCAGCAGCCAAGATAAAGGCAGCCCCTACGAGCAGTACTTC	.	.	TRBV4-3	TRBJ2-7
CASTETSGLFKQYF	TGTGCCAGCACGGAGACTAGCGGTCTGTTCAAGCAGTACTTC	many	TRBD2	TRBV7-8	TRBJ2-7
CASSLLPTEETQYF	TGTGCCAGCAGTCTTCTGCCGACAGAAGAGACCCAGTACTTC	many	.	TRBV28	TRBJ2-5
CASSPGQWALYEQYF	TGTGCCAGCAGTCCCGGACAGTGGGCTCTCTACGAGCAGTACTTC	few	.	TRBV6-1	TRBJ2-7
CASSITGLYGYTF	TGTGCCAGCAGCATAACAGGGCTCTATGGCTACACCTTC	many	.	TRBV6-1	TRBJ1-2
CASSHAGQGSEQYF	TGTGCCAGCTCACACGCGGGACAGGGGTCCGAGCAGTACTTC	many	TRBD1	TRBV28	TRBJ2-7
CASSERERNTEAFF	TGTGCCAGCAGTGAACGGGAGAGGAACACTGAAGCTTTCTTT	few	.	TRBV2	TRBJ1-1
CSPEYQETQYF	TGCAGCCCGGAGTACCAAGAGACCCAGTACTTC	many	.	TRBV29-1	TRBJ2-5
CSVDRPGTDTQYF	TGCAGCGTCGACAGGCCCGGCACAGATACGCAGTATTTT	many	.	TRBV29-1	TRBJ2-3